Included here is one TCR beta chain sequence, with context. In Seattle, patients joined the study during active infection and were tracked longitudinally. This specimen belongs to a study of blood T cell repertoires in COVID-19. Study-level information: Samples of COVID-19 (acute and convalescent) were obtained from the United States, Italy and Spain. T cells, B-cell-depleted T cells, or PBMCs provided the cDNA or gDNA that served as material.

The V gene's germline CDR1 is SGHAT and CDR2 FQNNGV. The CDR3 is made up of 15 amino acids. Trimming took 5 bases from V and 9 from J; bases not matched to a gene: 15. As processed by the authors: Amplification of reference gene primers was used by the study to estimate nucleated cell counts. Clones were read by immunoSEQ multiplex PCR, and TCRdb kept only the in-frame ones, dropping some. The V and J calls and clone size are taken from that table; D and trimming were inferred from the DNA. Of 200,000 to 250,000 clones listed, around 83% are singletons. The rearrangement links TRBV11-2 to TRBJ1-2; 7 bases agree with TRBD1. The TCR comes from a woman aged 80 or over with COVID-19, enrolled during active disease. Sequenced input: peripheral blood. CDR3 DNA: TGTGCCAGCAGCCCGAGTAGGGCCCTACAGGGGAGCTACACCTTC. Translated, it gives CASSPSRALQGSYTF.